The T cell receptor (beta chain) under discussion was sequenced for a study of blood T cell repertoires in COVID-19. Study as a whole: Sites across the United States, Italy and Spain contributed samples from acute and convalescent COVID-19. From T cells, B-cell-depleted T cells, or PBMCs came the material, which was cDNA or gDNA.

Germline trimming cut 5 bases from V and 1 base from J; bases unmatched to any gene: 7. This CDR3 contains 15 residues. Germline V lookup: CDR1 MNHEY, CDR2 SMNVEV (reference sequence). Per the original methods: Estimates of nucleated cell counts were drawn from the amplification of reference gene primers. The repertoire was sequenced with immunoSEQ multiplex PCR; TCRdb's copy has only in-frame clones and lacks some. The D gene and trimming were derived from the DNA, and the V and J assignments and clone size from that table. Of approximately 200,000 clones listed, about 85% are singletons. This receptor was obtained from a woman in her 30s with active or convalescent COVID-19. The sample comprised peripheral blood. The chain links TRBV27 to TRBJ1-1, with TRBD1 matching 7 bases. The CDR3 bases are TGTGCCAGCAGTCCAGGGGACAGTCGGAACACTGAAGCTTTCTTT. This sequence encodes CASSPGDSRNTEAFF.